Detailed here is one TCR beta chain. The antigen remains unidentified. This entry is derived from a study of a mutant IDH1 vaccine in newly diagnosed glioma. Whole-study context: Patients received eight vaccinations in weeks 1, 3, 5, 7, 11, 15, 19, 23. Patients' prior therapy spanned radiotherapy, temozolomide, or both; most underwent both. The first vaccination came 4-6 weeks after radiotherapy alone, or with temozolomide cycles.

CDR3 length: 14 residues. Per the germline V gene, CDR1 is MNHNS and CDR2 is SASEGT. V was pared by 4 bases and J by 6 bases, with 8 bases of the junction left unmatched. Produced via immunoSEQ multiplex PCR; TCRdb's table is partial and in-frame only. The repertoire holds 50,000 to 65,000 clones, with 87% as singletons. Time point noted: week 23, last vaccination. Vaccination comprised doses that each held 300 ug of mutant IDH1 20-mer peptide, plus topical imiquimod. Donors had new IDH1-mutant astrocytomas of WHO grade 3 or 4 (ATRX-lost). This TCR derives from a man in his forties with glioma. This rearrangement joins TRBV6-1 to TRBJ2-7; TRBD1 matches 8 bases. Sequences were derived from PBMCs, sampled from a glioma patient whose treatment included an IDH1 peptide vaccine. The DNA for the CDR3 is TGTGCCAGCAGTGCCCGGACAGGGTGGGGCGAGCAGTACTTC. Its translation is CASSARTGWGEQYF.